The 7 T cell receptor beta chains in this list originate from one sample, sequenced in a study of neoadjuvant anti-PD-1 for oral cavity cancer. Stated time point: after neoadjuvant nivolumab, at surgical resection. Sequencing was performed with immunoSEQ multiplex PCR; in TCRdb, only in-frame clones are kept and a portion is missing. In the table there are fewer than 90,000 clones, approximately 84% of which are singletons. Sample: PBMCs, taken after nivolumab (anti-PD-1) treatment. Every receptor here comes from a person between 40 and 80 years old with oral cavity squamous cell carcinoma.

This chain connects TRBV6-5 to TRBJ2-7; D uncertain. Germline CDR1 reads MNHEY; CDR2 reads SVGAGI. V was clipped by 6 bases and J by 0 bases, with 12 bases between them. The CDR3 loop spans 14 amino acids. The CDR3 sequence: CASRKDINSYEQYF. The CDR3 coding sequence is TGTGCCAGCAGAAAAGACATCAACTCCTACGAGCAGTACTTC.

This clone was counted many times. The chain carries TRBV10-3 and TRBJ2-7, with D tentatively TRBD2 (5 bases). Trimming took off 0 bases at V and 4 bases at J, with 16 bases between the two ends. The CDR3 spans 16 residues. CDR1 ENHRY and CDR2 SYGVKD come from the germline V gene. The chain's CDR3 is CAISESPLESGYEQYF. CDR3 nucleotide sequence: TGTGCCATCAGTGAGTCTCCTCTAGAGTCGGGGTACGAGCAGTACTTC.

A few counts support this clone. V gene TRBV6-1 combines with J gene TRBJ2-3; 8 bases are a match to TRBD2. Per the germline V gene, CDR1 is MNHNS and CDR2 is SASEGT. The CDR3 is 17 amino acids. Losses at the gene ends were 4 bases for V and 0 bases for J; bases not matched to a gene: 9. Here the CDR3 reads CASSGSTSDSSTDTQYF. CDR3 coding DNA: TGTGCCAGCAGTGGCTCGACTAGCGATTCTAGCACAGATACGCAGTATTTT.

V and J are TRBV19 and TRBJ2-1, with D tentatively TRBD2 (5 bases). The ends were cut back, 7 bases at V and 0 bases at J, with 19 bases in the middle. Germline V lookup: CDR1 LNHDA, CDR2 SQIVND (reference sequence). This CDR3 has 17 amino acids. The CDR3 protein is CASNPGMSGSSYNEQFF. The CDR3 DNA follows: TGTGCCAGTAACCCCGGGATGTCGGGCAGCTCCTACAATGAGCAGTTCTTC.

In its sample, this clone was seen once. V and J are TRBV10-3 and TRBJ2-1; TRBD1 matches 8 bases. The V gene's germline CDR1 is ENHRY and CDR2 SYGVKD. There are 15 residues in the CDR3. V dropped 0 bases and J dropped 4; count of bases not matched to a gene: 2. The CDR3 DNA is TGTGCCATCAGTGAGTCGTGGACAGGGTACAATGAGCAGTTCTTC. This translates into CAISESWTGYNEQFF.

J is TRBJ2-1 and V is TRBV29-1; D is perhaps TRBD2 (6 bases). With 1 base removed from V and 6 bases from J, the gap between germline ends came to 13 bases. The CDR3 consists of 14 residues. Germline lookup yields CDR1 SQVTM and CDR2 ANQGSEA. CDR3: CSVEAQTSLNEQFF. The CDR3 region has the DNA TGCAGCGTTGAAGCCCAAACTAGCCTCAATGAGCAGTTCTTC.

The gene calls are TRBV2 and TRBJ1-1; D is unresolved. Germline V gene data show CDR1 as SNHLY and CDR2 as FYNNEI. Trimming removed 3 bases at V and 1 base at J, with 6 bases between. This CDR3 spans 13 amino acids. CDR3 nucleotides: TGTGCCAGCAGTGACGGGCCGAACACTGAAGCTTTCTTT. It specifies CASSDGPNTEAFF.